A single sample is the source of the 7 T cell receptor beta chains below, sequenced in a study of human T cells and chemical hapten exposure. Documented time point: patch test 3, about 24 weeks after DPC sensitization. Treatment described: therapeutic diphenylcyclopropenone sensitization with weekly scalp DPC. TCRdb itself ran the RACE reads through MiXCR, one entry per CDR3 protein. The sample consists of 210,000 or so distinct CDR3 sequences, about 25% of them appearing once. The source was whole blood, collected in connection with sensitization to the hapten diphenylcyclopropenone (DPC). The source is a woman in her thirties or forties with alopecia areata. Some clones in this sample may be carry-over from other donors' samples.

This sequence joins TRBV4-2 and TRBJ2-1; 7 nucleotides agree with TRBD1. With 0 bases clipped from V and 8 bases from J, the junction kept 4 bases outside the gene matches. Germline values: CDR1 LGHNA, CDR2 YNFKEQ. The CDR3 consists of 14 residues. CDR3 DNA sequence: TGTGCCAGCAGCCAAGAACAGGGGTTCGATGAGCAGTTCTTC. Its translation: CASSQEQGFDEQFF.

This clonotype was recorded a few times. The rearrangement uses TRBV28 and TRBJ2-7; TRBD2 matches at 7 bases. V lost 4 bases, J lost 6 bases, and 9 bases stayed unmatched. This CDR3 spans 14 amino acids. Germline CDR1 and CDR2: MDHEN and SYDVKM. The CDR3 spells CASSSPAGAREQYF. Here the CDR3 DNA reads TGTGCCAGCAGTTCCCCCGCGGGAGCACGCGAGCAGTACTTC.

As concerns this clonotype: The junction and the germline gene differ at one end; a read error may be behind it. The genes are TRBV24-1 and TRBJ2-6; tentative D call: TRBD1 (5 bases). Per germline, CDR1 KGHDR and CDR2 SFDVKD. This CDR3 is 17 amino acids long. CDR3 DNA: TGTGCCACCAGTCCTACCGCTAATCCCTCTGGGGCCAACGTCCCGACTTTC. It translates to CATSPTANPSGANVPTF.

The V and J genes are TRBV11-2 and TRBJ2-7; D is unresolved. The CDR3 runs 15 residues. Trimming removed 0 bases at V and 3 bases at J, with 12 bases between. Germline CDR1 is SGHAT and CDR2 is FQNNGV. The DNA of the CDR3 is TGTGCCAGCAGCTTAGAAAATGCGTTCTTCTACGAGCAGTACTTC. This translates into CASSLENAFFYEQYF.

The V gene is TRBV29-1, the J gene TRBJ2-3; 10 bases map to TRBD2. The J segment lost 2 bases and the V segment lost 7 bases, leaving 12 bases of the junction unmatched. Germline CDR1 reads SQVTM; CDR2 reads ANQGSEA. The CDR3 loop spans 16 amino acids. CDR3 coding DNA: TGCAGCGGCAACGGGCTAGCGGGGGTCCACACAGATACGCAGTATTTT. Its translation: CSGNGLAGVHTDTQYF.

J is TRBJ1-6 and V is TRBV12-3 or TRBV12-4, with D possibly TRBD1 on 5 matching bases. Trimming took 3 bases from V and 6 from J, leaving 9 bases between them. CDR3 size: 14 residues. The CDR3 loop reads CASSFGRANSPLHF. In nucleotides, the CDR3 is TGTGCCAGCAGTTTCGGCAGGGCTAATTCACCCCTCCACTTT.

This clonotype has only a few counts. The rearrangement links TRBV10-3 to TRBJ2-7, with TRBD2 identical over 8 bases. This CDR3 has 13 residues. V gave up 7 bases and J gave up 5 bases; unmatched junction bases: 7. In germline, CDR1 is ENHRY, CDR2 SYGVKD. The CDR3 nucleotides are TGTGCCATCAAACCAGCGGGAGTGGACGAGCAGTACTTC. Residues: CAIKPAGVDEQYF.